This T cell receptor (beta chain) stems from a study of early T cells in non-severe SARS-CoV-2 infection. Overall study: Chains stayed unpaired after sequencing of bulk RNA from unsorted whole blood.

The CDR3 runs 14 residues. V lost 6 bases and J lost 2, with 13 bases in between. The germline V gene encodes CDR1 MRHNA and CDR2 SNTAGT. From the 5' RACE reads, TCRdb called clonotypes with MiXCR, one entry per CDR3 protein. The sample records approximately 67,000 distinct CDR3 sequences, approximately 10% being singletons. This clonotype was seen at least ten times. This receptor was obtained from an adult who was a healthcare worker with PCR-confirmed SARS-CoV-2 infection or an uninfected control (not recorded which). Sequenced: whole blood. The J gene is TRBJ1-1, the V gene TRBV6-4, with D unresolved. CDR3 nucleotide sequence: TGTGCCAGCAGCCCAAGTACTAGTAACACTGAAGCTTTCTTT. Its protein product is CASSPSTSNTEAFF.